This is a list of T cell receptor beta chains from one sample in a study of T cell responses to AZD1222 COVID-19 vaccine. TCRdb's copy holds only in-frame clones and misses some; the assay was immunoSEQ multiplex PCR. The table shows 100,000 to 150,000 clones, with around 90% occurring only once. This specimen was peripheral blood, taken on day 0 of AZD1222 vaccination. These receptors came from an adult in good health. Both conserved end residues are part of each CDR3. The D gene is left open where the match is weak. Size tells how often a clone was seen (once, few, many) or the class of an expanded clone, and some rows leave it out.

>.|TRBV2|TRBJ2-3|.
CAIDTNGGTDTQYF
TGTGCCATCGATACAAACGGCGGGACAGATACGCAGTATTTT
>.|TRBV2|TRBJ2-5|.
CASSEVRQETQYF
TGTGCCAGCAGTGAAGTAAGACAAGAGACCCAGTACTTC
>.|TRBV6-5|TRBJ2-7|.
CASSYATDYEQYF
TGTGCCAGCAGTTACGCGACAGATTACGAGCAGTACTTC
>.|TRBV6-1|TRBJ1-4|.
CASSEASAPGGEKLFF
TGTGCCAGCAGTGAAGCGTCGGCTCCAGGTGGGGAAAAACTGTTTTTT
>.|TRBV6-5|TRBJ1-1|.
CASRWRVGTEAFF
TGTGCCAGCAGGTGGCGAGTTGGAACTGAAGCTTTCTTT
>TRBD2|TRBV10-3|TRBJ2-1|once
CAISDLAGGMVNEQFF
TGTGCCATCAGTGATCTAGCGGGGGGGATGGTGAATGAGCAGTTCTTC
>TRBD2|TRBV7-9|TRBJ2-2|.
CASSRSGESGELFF
TGTGCCAGCAGCCGCAGCGGGGAAAGCGGGGAGCTGTTTTTT
>.|TRBV25-1|TRBJ2-1|.
CASSQTGGRPHYNEQFF
TGTGCCAGCAGTCAAACCGGGGGCCGGCCCCACTACAATGAGCAGTTCTTC
>.|TRBV6-5|TRBJ2-1|.
CASSTTSSYNEQFF
TGTGCCAGCAGTACGACAAGCTCCTACAATGAGCAGTTCTTC
>TRBD1|TRBV5-4|TRBJ2-7|.
CASSWGQGSYEQYF
TGTGCCAGCAGCTGGGGACAGGGGTCCTACGAGCAGTACTTC
>TRBD2|TRBV19|TRBJ2-5|.
CASSRSSGRAETQYF
TGTGCCAGTAGTCGTTCTAGCGGGAGGGCAGAGACCCAGTACTTC